This T cell receptor beta chain is drawn from a study of shared clonotypes between healthy human individuals. Clones were read by immunoSEQ multiplex PCR, and TCRdb kept only the in-frame ones, dropping some. The repertoire has about 560,000 clones, roughly 79% of them found once; the top ten carry around 13%. The length of the CDR3 is 15 residues. CDR1 and CDR2 (germline): SGHNT, YYREEE (reference sequence). V lost 3 bases and J lost 6, with 18 bases in between. This chain uses TRBV5-4 with TRBJ1-2; possible D gene TRBD1, 5 bases. This receptor was obtained from a middle-aged woman in good health. Some clones in this sample may be carry-over from other donors' samples. Input material: PBMCs. CDR3 amino acids: CASSSPRDGSNGYTF. The CDR3 DNA sequence: TGTGCCAGCAGCTCGCCTAGGGACGGGAGTAATGGCTACACCTTC.